This T cell receptor (beta chain) comes out of a study of OX40 agonist ivuxolimab in advanced cancers. The overall study: It was permissible to have had prior anti-PD-1, anti-PD-L1 or anti-CTLA-4 therapy, and approximately 41% had some.

The table came from immunoSEQ multiplex PCR; TCRdb's copy has only in-frame clones and leaves some out. The sample has more than 20,000 clones; around 80% are singletons. Germline CDR1 reads SQVTM; CDR2 reads ANQGSEA. The CDR3 length is 13 residues. Findings of the study overall: The study observed clonal expansion of CD4+ and CD8+ blood T cells by week 6 at 0.1 to 3.0 mg/kg. Compared with CD4+, CD8+ T cells on average had more expanded clones. Expansion of clones was among the lowest in partial responders at 0.1-3.0 mg/kg.

This clone appeared a few times. Its antigen is not known. Source: CD4+ or CD8+ T cells sorted from blood, taken in a trial of the OX40 agonist ivuxolimab. This sequence originates from an adult with an advanced solid tumor such as melanoma, head and neck, liver or kidney cancer. The chain joins TRBV29-1 to TRBJ2-1; D unclear. The CDR3 sequence is CICGGGSYNEQFF. The CDR3, as DNA: TGCATTTGCGGTGGTGGCTCCTACAATGAGCAGTTCTTC.